This TCR beta chain was obtained from a study of blood T cell repertoires in COVID-19 (dated by TCRdb to between 2020 and 2021). About the investigation overall: Samples from collaborators originated in the United States, Italy and Spain and spanned both the acute and convalescent phases of COVID-19. The sample metadata nearly always contained a de-identified subject ID, COVID-19 status, age in years and sex. HLA class I and class II types, where available, came from metadata supplied by the sample provider rather than from assay-based typing. The prospective study material was composed of cDNA or gDNA derived from T cells, B-cell-depleted T cells, or PBMCs. A freely available public database, intended as a resource for researchers studying the immune response to SARS-CoV-2, is where the repertoires were released. Samples were obtained from the ongoing ImmuneRACE study (first 160 participants) and from 1,254 subjects provided by 6 global collaborators. Subjects who had been exposed to COVID-19, were actively infected with it, or had recovered from it provided the deeply sampled blood TCRbeta repertoires that made up the dataset.

On this clone: The antigen it recognizes is unknown. Base qualities are not recorded, but no much larger clone differs from it by a single base.

Another Seattle source contributed samples from volunteer blood donors who had recovered from COVID-19. Collaborating institutions collected whole blood in K2EDTA tubes following their own protocols. For TCRbeta analysis, collaborators shipped samples as frozen whole blood, isolated PBMCs, or DNA extracted from either of those sample types. The CDR3 covers 13 residues, taking in both the cysteine and the phenylalanine. The kept DNA is CDR3 alone, 39 bases in frame from the first base. The V and J ends are trimmed by 6 bases and 6 bases, leaving 12 bases between them. As encoded in the germline V gene, CDR1 is MRHNA while CDR2 is SNTAGT. On the study overall, not on this receptor specifically: Clinical and demographic metadata were provided uncurated, with the amount varying by source and participant.

TCRbeta CDR3 regions were amplified from genomic DNA using the immunoSEQ Assay, a bias-controlled multiplex PCR. In the original analysis: Nucleated cell counts per sample were estimated from amplification of reference gene primers within the assay. Sequence reads were collapsed and filtered to measure the absolute abundance of every unique TCRbeta CDR3 rearrangement. For each sample, productive Simpson clonality was calculated as the square root of Simpson's diversity index over productive rearrangements. TCRdb took this table from immuneACCESS and kept in-frame rearrangements with V and J called. Such tables lack part of the clones; where checked against another copy, unresolved V genes explain under half of the gap, and the rest is unexplained. V, J and clone size derive from that table, while D and trimming were established from the DNA sequence. Across this sample there are nearly 200,000 clones, with roughly 88% seen only once. Of the sample, 6.2% falls within the top ten clones.

The receptor chain draws on TRBV6-4 and TRBJ2-1; TRBD2 is possibly the D segment (6 matching bases). This TCR was sampled from a woman aged 40 to 50 who had recovered from COVID-19. The sequencing sample was made of peripheral blood. The base sequence is TGTGCCAGCAGGGATGGGGGAGGCAATGAGCAGTTCTTC. Its product reads: CASRDGGGNEQFF.